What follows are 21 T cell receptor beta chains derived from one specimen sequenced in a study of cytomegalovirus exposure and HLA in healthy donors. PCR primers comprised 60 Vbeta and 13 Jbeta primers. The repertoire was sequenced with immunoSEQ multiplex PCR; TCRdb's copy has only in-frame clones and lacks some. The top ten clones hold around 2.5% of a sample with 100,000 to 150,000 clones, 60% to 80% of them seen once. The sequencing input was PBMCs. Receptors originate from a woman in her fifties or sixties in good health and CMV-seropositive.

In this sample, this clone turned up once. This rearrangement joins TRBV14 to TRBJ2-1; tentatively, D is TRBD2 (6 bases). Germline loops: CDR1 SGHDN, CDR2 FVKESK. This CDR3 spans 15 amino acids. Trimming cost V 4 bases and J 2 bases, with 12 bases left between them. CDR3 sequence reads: CASSRGGPPYNEQFF. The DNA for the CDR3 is TGTGCCAGCAGCCGAGGAGGGCCCCCCTACAATGAGCAGTTCTTC.

CDR3 loop: CASRMTGEANTIYF. Written as DNA, the CDR3 is TGTGCCAGTAGGATGACAGGGGAAGCGAACACCATATATTTT. J is TRBJ1-3 and V is TRBV19; 8 bases map to TRBD1. The CDR3 has 14 residues. V trimming: 6 bases; J trimming: 7 bases; junction bases outside the gene matches: 8. The germline V gene has CDR1 LNHDA and CDR2 SQIVND (reference sequence).

CDR3 amino acids: CASSELAGSDEQFF. DNA for the CDR3: TGTGCCAGCAGTGAATTAGCGGGCAGCGATGAGCAGTTCTTC. The chain is built from TRBV2 and TRBJ2-1; TRBD2 matches at 7 bases. Germline CDR1 is SNHLY and CDR2 is FYNNEI. Trimming cost V 2 bases and J 8 bases; bases outside gene matches: 6. The CDR3 has 14 amino acids.

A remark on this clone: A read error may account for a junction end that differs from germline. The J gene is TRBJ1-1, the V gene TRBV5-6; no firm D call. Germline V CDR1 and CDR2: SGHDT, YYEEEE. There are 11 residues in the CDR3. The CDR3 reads CASSSRTAAFF. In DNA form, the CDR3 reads TGTGCCAGCAGCTCGAGAACTGCAGCTTTCTTT.

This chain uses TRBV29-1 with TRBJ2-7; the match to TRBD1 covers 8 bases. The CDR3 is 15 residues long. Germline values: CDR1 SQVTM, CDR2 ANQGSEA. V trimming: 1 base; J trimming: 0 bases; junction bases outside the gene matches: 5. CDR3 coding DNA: TGCAGCGTTGAAGCCCGGGACAGGAGCTCCTACGAGCAGTACTTC. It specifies CSVEARDRSSYEQYF.

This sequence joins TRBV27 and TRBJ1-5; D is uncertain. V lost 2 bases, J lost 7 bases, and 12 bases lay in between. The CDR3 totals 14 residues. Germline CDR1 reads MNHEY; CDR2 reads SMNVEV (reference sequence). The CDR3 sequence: CASSLVWGGQPQHF. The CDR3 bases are TGTGCCAGCAGTTTAGTGTGGGGAGGCCAGCCCCAGCATTTT.

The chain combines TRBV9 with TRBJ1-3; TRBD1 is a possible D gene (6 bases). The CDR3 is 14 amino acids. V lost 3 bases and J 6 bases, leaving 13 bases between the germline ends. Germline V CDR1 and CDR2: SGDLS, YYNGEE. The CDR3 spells CASSAGQPTNTIYF. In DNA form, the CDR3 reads TGTGCCAGCAGCGCCGGACAGCCCACAAACACCATATATTTT.

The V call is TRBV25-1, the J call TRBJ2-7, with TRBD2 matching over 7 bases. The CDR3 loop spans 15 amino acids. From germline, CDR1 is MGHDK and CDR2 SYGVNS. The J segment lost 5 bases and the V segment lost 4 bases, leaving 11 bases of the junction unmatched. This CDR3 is CASSGDRDYANEQYF. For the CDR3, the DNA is TGTGCCAGCAGTGGCGACCGGGACTACGCGAACGAGCAGTACTTC.

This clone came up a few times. CDR3: CASSTEWANSYNEQFF. The CDR3 region has the DNA TGTGCCAGCAGCACAGAATGGGCTAACTCCTACAATGAGCAGTTCTTC. The chain uses TRBV7-7 and TRBJ2-1; D not resolved. CDR3 length: 16 amino acids. Between the trimmed V and J ends, which lost 5 bases and 0 bases, there was a span of 14 bases. Germline V gene sequence: CDR1 SSHAT, CDR2 FNYEAQ (reference sequence).

Here the CDR3 reads CASERGGTAGELFF. The CDR3 nucleotides read TGTGCCAGCGAGCGGGGGGGGACGGCCGGGGAGCTGTTTTTT. The V call is TRBV19, the J call TRBJ2-2, with 10 positions matching TRBD2. The ends lost 9 bases at V and 6 bases at J; junction bases unmatched: 7. This CDR3 has 14 amino acids. Germline V lookup: CDR1 LNHDA, CDR2 SQIVND (reference sequence).

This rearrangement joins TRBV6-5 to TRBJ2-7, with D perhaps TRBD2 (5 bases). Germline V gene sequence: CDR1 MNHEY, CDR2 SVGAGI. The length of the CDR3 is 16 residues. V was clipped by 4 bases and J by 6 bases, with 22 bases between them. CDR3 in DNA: TGTGCCAGCAGTTCCTTTGGACGGACGGCACGGGGCGAGCAGTACTTC. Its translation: CASSSFGRTARGEQYF.

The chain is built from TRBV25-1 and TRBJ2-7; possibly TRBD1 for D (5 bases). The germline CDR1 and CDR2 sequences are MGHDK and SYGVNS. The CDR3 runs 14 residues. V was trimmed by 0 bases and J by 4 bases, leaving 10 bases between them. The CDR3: CASSEYPDRYEQYF. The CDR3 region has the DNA TGTGCCAGCAGTGAATATCCCGACAGATACGAGCAGTACTTC.

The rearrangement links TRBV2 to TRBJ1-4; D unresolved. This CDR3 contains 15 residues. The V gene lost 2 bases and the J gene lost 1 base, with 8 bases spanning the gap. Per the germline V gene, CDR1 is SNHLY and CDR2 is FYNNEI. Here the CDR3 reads CASSEMRGTNEKLFF. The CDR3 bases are TGTGCCAGCAGTGAAATGCGGGGAACTAATGAAAAACTGTTTTTT.

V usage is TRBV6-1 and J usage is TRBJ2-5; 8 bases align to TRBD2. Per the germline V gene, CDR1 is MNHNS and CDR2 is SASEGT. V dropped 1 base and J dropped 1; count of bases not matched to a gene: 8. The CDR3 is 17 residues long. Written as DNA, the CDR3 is TGTGCCAGCAGTGAAGGGGTAGCGGGGCCCATCCAAGAGACCCAGTACTTC. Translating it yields CASSEGVAGPIQETQYF.

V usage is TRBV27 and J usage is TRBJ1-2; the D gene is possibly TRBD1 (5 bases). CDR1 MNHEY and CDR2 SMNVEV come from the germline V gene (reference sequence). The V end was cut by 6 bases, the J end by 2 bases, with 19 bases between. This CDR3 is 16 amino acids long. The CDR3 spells CASRRGGAEANYGYTF. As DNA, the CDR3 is TGTGCCAGCAGACGGGGAGGGGCCGAGGCGAACTATGGCTACACCTTC.

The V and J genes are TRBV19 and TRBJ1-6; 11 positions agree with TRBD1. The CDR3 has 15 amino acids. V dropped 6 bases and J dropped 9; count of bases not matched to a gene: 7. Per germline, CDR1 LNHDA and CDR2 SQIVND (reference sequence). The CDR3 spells CASRGGQGVISPLHF. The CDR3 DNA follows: TGTGCCAGTAGAGGGGGACAGGGGGTAATTTCACCCCTCCACTTT.

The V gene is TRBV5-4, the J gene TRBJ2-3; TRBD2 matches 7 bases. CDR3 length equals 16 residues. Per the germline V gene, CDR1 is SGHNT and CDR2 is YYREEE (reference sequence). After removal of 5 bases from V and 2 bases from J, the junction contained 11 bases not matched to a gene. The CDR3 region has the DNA TGTGCCAGCAGGCCCGACGGGGGGAGTCTCACAGATACGCAGTATTTT. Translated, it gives CASRPDGGSLTDTQYF.

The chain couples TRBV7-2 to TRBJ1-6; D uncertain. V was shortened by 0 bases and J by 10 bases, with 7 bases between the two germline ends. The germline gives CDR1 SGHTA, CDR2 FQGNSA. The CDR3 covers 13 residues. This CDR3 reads CASSLARFSPLHF. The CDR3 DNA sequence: TGTGCCAGCAGCTTAGCCCGGTTCTCACCCCTCCACTTT.

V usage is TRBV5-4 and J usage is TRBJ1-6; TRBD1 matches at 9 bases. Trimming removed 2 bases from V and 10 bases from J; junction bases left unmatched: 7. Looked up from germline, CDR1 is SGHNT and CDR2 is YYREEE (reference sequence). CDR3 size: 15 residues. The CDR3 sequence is CASSFRGQGGSPLHF. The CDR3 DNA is TGTGCCAGCAGCTTCAGGGGACAGGGAGGCTCACCCCTCCACTTT.

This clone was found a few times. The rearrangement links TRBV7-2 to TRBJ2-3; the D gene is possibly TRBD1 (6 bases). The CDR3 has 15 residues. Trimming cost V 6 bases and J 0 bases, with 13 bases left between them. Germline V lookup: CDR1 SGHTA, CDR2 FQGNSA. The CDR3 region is CASRPGQPSTDTQYF. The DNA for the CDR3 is TGTGCCAGCAGACCCGGACAGCCTAGCACAGATACGCAGTATTTT. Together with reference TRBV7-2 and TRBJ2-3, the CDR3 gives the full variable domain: GAGVSQSPSNKVTEKGKDVELRCDPISGHTALYWYRQSLGQGLEFLIYFQGNSAPDKSGLPSDRFSAERTGGSVSTLTIQRTQQEDSAVYLCASRPGQPSTDTQYFGPGTRLTVL.

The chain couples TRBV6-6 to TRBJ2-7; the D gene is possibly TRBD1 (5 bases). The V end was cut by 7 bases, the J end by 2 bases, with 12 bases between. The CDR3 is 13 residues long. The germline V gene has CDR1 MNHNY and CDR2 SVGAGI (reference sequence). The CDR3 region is CASIPDTTYEQYF. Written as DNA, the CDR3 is TGTGCCAGCATCCCGGACACTACCTACGAGCAGTACTTC.